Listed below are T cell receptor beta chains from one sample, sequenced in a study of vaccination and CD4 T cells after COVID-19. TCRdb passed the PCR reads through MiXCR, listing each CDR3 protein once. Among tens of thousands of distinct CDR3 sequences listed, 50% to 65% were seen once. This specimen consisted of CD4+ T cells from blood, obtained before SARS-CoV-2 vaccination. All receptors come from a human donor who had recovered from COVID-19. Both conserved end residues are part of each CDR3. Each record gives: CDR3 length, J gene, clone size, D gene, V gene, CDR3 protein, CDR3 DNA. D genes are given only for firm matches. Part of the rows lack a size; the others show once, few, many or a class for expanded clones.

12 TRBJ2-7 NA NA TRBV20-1 CSARPRDYEQYF TGCAGTGCTAGGCCGAGGGACTACGAGCAGTACTTC
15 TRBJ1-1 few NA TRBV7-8 CASSADRTLNTEAFF TGTGCCAGCAGCGCAGACAGGACTTTAAACACTGAAGCTTTCTTT
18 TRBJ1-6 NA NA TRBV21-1 CASSKGVGRARYNSPLHF TGTGCCAGCAGCAAAGGGGTGGGCAGGGCACGCTATAATTCACCCCTCCACTTT
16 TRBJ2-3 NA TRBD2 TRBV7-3 CASSPTSGVSTDTQYF TGTGCCAGCAGCCCGACTAGCGGGGTAAGCACAGATACGCAGTATTTT
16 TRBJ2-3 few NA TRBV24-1 CATSDLYAGVGDTQYF TGTGCCACCAGTGATTTGTACGCAGGGGTCGGAGATACGCAGTATTTT
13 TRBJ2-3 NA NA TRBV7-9 CASGDSRADTQYF TGTGCCAGCGGGGACTCGCGGGCAGATACGCAGTATTTT
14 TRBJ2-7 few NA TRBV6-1 CASTPRGSVYEQYF TGTGCCAGTACACCAAGGGGCAGCGTGTACGAGCAGTACTTC
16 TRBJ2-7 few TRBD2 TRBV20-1 CSATEFGSGGSYEQYF TGCAGTGCTACGGAGTTTGGTAGCGGGGGATCCTACGAGCAGTACTTC
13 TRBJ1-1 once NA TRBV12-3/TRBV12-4 CASSLRMNTEAFF TGTGCCAGCAGTTTGCGTATGAACACTGAAGCTTTCTTT
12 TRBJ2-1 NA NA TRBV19 CASSAGPWEQFF TGTGCCAGTAGTGCCGGCCCCTGGGAGCAGTTCTTC
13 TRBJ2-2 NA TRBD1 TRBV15 CATGTGATGELFF TGTGCCACGGGGACAGGGGCGACCGGGGAGCTGTTTTTT
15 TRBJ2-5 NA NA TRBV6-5 CASSYSIRAQETQYF TGTGCCAGCAGTTACTCGATACGGGCCCAAGAGACCCAGTACTTC
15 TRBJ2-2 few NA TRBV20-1 CSARWTGHRSGELFF TGCAGTGCGCGATGGACGGGGCACCGGTCCGGGGAGCTGTTTTTT
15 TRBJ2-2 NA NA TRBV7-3 CASSVSGLDTGELFF TGTGCCAGCAGCGTTTCGGGACTGGACACCGGGGAGCTGTTTTTT
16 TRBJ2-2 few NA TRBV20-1 CSARDLRGTNTGELFF TGCAGTGCTAGAGATCTTCGGGGGACGAACACCGGGGAGCTGTTTTTT
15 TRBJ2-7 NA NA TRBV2 CASSPRGPFPMEQYF TGTGCCAGCAGTCCTAGGGGACCTTTTCCTATGGAGCAGTACTTC
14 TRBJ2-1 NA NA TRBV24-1 CATSVGGTYNEQFF TGTGCCACCAGTGTTGGGGGTACCTACAATGAGCAGTTCTTC
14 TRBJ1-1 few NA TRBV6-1 CASSGGVAATEAFF TGTGCCAGCAGTGGTGGGGTCGCCGCGACTGAAGCTTTCTTT
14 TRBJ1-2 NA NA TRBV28 CASSLFGRTYGYTF TGTGCCAGCAGTTTATTCGGCAGGACCTATGGCTACACCTTC
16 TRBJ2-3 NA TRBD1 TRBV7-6 CASSIYRDRLTDTQYF TGTGCCAGCAGCATTTACCGGGACAGACTGACAGATACGCAGTATTTT
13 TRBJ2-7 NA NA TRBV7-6 CASSLPGGYEQYF TGTGCCAGCAGCTTACCTGGGGGCTACGAGCAGTACTTC
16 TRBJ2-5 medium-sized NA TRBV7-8 CASSSRGAQAVETQYF TGTGCCAGCAGCTCTAGGGGGGCGCAGGCTGTAGAGACCCAGTACTTC
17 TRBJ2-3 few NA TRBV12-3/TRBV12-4 CASSLRRGGFSTDTQYF TGTGCCAGCAGTTTACGGAGGGGTGGGTTCTCCACAGATACGCAGTATTTT
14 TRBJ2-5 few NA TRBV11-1 CASSLGGKQETQYF TGTGCCAGCAGCTTAGGTGGGAAACAAGAGACCCAGTACTTC
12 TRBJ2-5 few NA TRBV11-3 CASSLRGETQYF TGTGCCAGCAGCTTAAGAGGAGAGACCCAGTACTTC
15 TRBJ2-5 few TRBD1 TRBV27 CASSFLGQGGEAQYF TGTGCCAGCAGTTTTTTGGGACAGGGGGGAGAGGCCCAGTACTTC
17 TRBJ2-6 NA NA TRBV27 CASSFRSHSSGANVLTF TGTGCCAGCAGTTTCAGGTCCCATAGTTCTGGGGCCAACGTCCTGACTTTC
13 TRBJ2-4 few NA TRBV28 CASSWGLENIQYF TGTGCCAGCAGCTGGGGGCTGGAAAACATTCAGTACTTC
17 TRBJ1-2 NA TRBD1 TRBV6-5 CASSSPYSGTGSYGYTF TGTGCCAGCAGTTCACCTTATTCCGGGACAGGGAGCTATGGCTACACCTTC
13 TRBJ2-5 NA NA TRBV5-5 CASSFGPQETQYF TGTGCCAGCAGCTTCGGACCTCAAGAGACCCAGTACTTC
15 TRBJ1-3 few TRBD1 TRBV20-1 CSAISTGQGYDTIYF TGCAGTGCTATAAGTACGGGACAGGGGTATGACACCATATATTTT
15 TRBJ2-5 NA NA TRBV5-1 CASSLEGQGQETQYF TGCGCCAGCAGCTTGGAGGGGCAGGGTCAAGAGACCCAGTACTTC
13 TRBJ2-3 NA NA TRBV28 CASEPGGTDTQYF TGTGCCAGCGAACCAGGGGGCACAGATACGCAGTATTTT
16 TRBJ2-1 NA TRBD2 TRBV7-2 CASSGSSGNIYNEQFF TGTGCCAGCAGCGGATCTAGCGGGAACATCTACAATGAGCAGTTCTTC
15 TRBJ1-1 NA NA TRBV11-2 CASRYIGGMNTEAFF TGTGCCAGCAGGTACATAGGCGGTATGAACACTGAAGCTTTCTTT
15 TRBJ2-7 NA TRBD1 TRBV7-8 CASSLLLTKGAEQYF TGTGCCAGCAGCTTATTACTAACAAAGGGGGCCGAGCAGTACTTC
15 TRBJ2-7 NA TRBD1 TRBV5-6 CASSLLPGQGYEQYF TGTGCCAGCAGCTTACTTCCGGGACAGGGCTACGAGCAGTACTTC
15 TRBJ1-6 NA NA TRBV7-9 CASSLARVRDSPPHF TGTGCCAGCAGCTTGGCCCGGGTGAGGGATTCACCCCCCCACTTT
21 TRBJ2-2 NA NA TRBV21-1 CASSKDGPGGSGCGSAGELFF TGTGCCAGCAGCAAAGATGGGCCTGGCGGTTCAGGGTGCGGGTCAGCCGGGGAGCTGTTTTTT
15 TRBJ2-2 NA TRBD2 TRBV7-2 CASSAPSGIAGELFF TGTGCCAGCAGCGCCCCTAGCGGGATTGCCGGGGAGCTGTTTTTT
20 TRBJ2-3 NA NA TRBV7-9 CASSLGPPAIGGPGSDTQYF TGTGCCAGCAGCTTAGGGCCGCCGGCTATCGGGGGGCCAGGGTCAGATACGCAGTATTTT
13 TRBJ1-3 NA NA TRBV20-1 CSASSGFGNTIYF TGCAGTGCTAGCTCAGGGTTTGGAAACACCATATATTTT
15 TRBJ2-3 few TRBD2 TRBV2 CASGNGLAGTDTQYF TGTGCCAGCGGAAACGGACTAGCGGGGACAGATACGCAGTATTTT
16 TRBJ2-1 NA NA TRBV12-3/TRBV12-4 CASSPGGILSYNEQFF TGTGCCAGCAGTCCCGGGGGTATACTATCTTACAATGAGCAGTTCTTC
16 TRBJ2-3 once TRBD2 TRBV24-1 CATSASGRRRTDTQYF TGTGCCACCAGTGCTAGCGGGAGGCGACGCACAGATACGCAGTATTTT
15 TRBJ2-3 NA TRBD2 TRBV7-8 CASSAETSASDTQYF TGTGCCAGCAGCGCCGAGACTAGCGCTTCAGATACGCAGTATTTT
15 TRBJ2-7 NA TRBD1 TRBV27 CASSSAYRGSYEQYF TGTGCCAGCAGTTCTGCCTACAGGGGGTCCTACGAGCAGTACTTC
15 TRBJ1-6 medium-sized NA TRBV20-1 CSARGGAGANSPLHF TGCAGTGCTAGAGGGGGGGCGGGGGCTAATTCACCCCTCCACTTT
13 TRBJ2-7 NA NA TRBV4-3 CASSQKQGYEQYF TGCGCCAGCAGCCAAAAACAGGGTTACGAGCAGTACTTC
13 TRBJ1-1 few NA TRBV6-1 CASSRGMESEAFF TGTGCCAGCAGTCGAGGTATGGAGTCTGAAGCTTTCTTT
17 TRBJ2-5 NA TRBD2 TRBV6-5 CASSYSASGRDGETQYF TGTGCCAGCAGTTACTCGGCTAGCGGGAGGGATGGGGAGACCCAGTACTTC
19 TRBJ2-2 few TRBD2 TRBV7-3 CASSAGVGLAGGKVGELFF TGTGCCAGCAGCGCGGGGGTTGGACTAGCGGGAGGAAAGGTCGGGGAGCTGTTTTTT
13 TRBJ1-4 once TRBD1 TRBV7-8 CASSTGVREKLFF TGTGCCAGCAGCACAGGGGTTCGCGAAAAACTGTTTTTT
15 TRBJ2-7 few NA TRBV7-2 CASSLIGGPSYEQYF TGTGCCAGCAGCTTAATTGGGGGACCCTCCTACGAGCAGTACTTC
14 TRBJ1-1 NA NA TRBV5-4 CASSLWAGNTEAFF TGTGCCAGCAGCTTGTGGGCAGGGAACACTGAAGCTTTCTTT